This TCR beta chain was documented in a study of T-cell reconstitution after alpha-beta-depleted transplantation in children. TCRbeta library preparation incorporated unique molecular identifiers. TCRdb reanalysed the PCR reads using MiXCR and keeps one entry per CDR3 protein. Among roughly 400,000 distinct CDR3 sequences listed, about 40% were seen once. Only a few counts were recorded for this clonotype. No antigen is known for it. Germline V gene sequence: CDR1 DFQATT, CDR2 SNEGSKA (reference sequence). This CDR3 spans 16 amino acids. With V trimmed by 3 bases and J by 6 bases, 7 bases remained unmatched. Study-wide results and caveats: T-cell counts and diversity were attributed mostly to newly produced T cells one year after transplant. At around two months after transplant, the alpha-beta T cells were reportedly derived from several hundred expanded clones that came from non-depleted graft cells. Some patients' high day-60 TCRbeta diversity was traced to surviving recipient T cells and thymic progenitors.

This rearrangement joins TRBV20-1 to TRBJ2-1, with TRBD2 matching 14 bases. This specimen consisted of PBMCs, obtained before TCRalphabeta/CD19-depleted stem cell transplant. This TCR was sampled from a girl under 10 years old with aplastic anemia, due to receive a stem cell transplant. DNA for the CDR3: TGCAGTGCTAGTCCCGGGACTAGCGGGAGTGGCAATGAGCAGTTCTTC. This gives the protein CSASPGTSGSGNEQFF.